This TCR beta chain was sequenced for a study of blood T cell repertoires in COVID-19. Study-level background: Samples came from the United States, Italy and Spain, spanning acute and convalescent COVID-19.

How the authors handled the data: Reference gene primer amplification in the assay estimated nucleated cell counts. Here immunoSEQ multiplex PCR was the method, and the copy in TCRdb shows in-frame clones only, minus some. V and J calls and clone size are as listed in that table; D and trimming were resolved from the DNA. The sample lists over 85,000 clones; more than 75% were seen once. V lost 5 bases, J lost 9 bases, and 13 bases lay in between. Per the germline V gene, CDR1 is SNHLY and CDR2 is FYNNEI. The CDR3 sequence is 12 residues long. This receptor was identified in a woman at least 80 years old with active COVID-19. The chain recombines TRBV2 with TRBJ2-5; D possibly corresponds to TRBD1 (6 bases). Sequenced: peripheral blood. CDR3 nucleotides: TGTGCCAGCAGTTCCTCAGGGGCGTCCCAGTACTTC. Residues: CASSSSGASQYF.